This T cell receptor (beta chain) derives from a study of CD8 T cells in Susac syndrome (dated by TCRdb to the late 2010s). Concerning the study at large: Repertoire sequencing was used to test whether CD8+ T cell activation and differentiation in Susac syndrome was antigen driven. Clonality of the CD8+ T cell repertoire was compared between about a dozen healthy donors, about 14 Susac syndrome patients and about 15 multiple sclerosis patients. On the study overall, not on this receptor specifically: The study acknowledged that relatively few individuals were included in the TCR sequencing and HLA analysis.

With respect to this clonotype: The specificity of this receptor is unknown. No quality values exist for individual bases; no much larger clone is one base distant.

Based on the germline V gene (reference sequence), the CDR1 and CDR2 sequences are SGHNT and YYREEE. V and J lose 4 bases and 5 bases, and a span of 9 bases separates them. Measured from the cysteine to the phenylalanine, the CDR3 is 12 residues long. Only the CDR3 portion is preserved as DNA: 36 bases, with reading frame beginning at the first base. Peripheral blood CD8+ and CD4+ T cells from healthy donors, Susac syndrome patients and multiple sclerosis patients were profiled by high-throughput TCR beta sequencing. The multiple sclerosis controls were treatment-naive patients whose relapsing-remitting disease, either stable or active, fulfilled the revised McDonald criteria. Bulk CD8+ and CD4+ T cells were purified by magnetic negative isolation, whereas CD8+ TEMRA cells were enriched by FACS. Blood was collected in EDTA tubes and processed within 24 hours, with PBMCs isolated through density gradient centrifugation. PBMCs intended for TCR sequencing were cryopreserved in liquid nitrogen and were subsequently thawed in a 37 degrees C water bath. A purity of at least 90% was achieved for sorted or isolated CD4+, CD8+ and CD8+ TEMRA cells.

RNA was extracted using the RNeasy kit, and roughly 0.5 to 1 ug of the RNA was reverse transcribed with random hexamers. The immunoSEQ multiplex PCR assay, covering 54 Vbeta and 13 Jbeta segments, was used to amplify TCR beta CDR3 regions. To correct PCR amplification bias, a synthetic template baseline was used for both primer optimization and computational correction. Per the original workflow: Reads were annotated to V, D and J genes per IMGT and analyzed with immunoSEQ Analyzer, keeping only productive sequences. To calculate clonality, Shannon entropy was normalized by log2 of the number of productive unique sequences and then subtracted from one. For each patient and control, public and private clones were evaluated within the 100 most prevalent clones. Clones were defined as Susac-specific when absent from the healthy and MS cohorts, from roughly 1,000 published viral clones and from other ImmuneACCESS disease sequences. TCRdb reworked the public reads: Q25 trimming with fastp, MiXCR clone assembly, productive beta chains retained. Rows matching on CDR3 protein sequence are summarized as one entry with the most common DNA and genes. The V and J calls reflect TCRdb's pipeline rather than the authors' work. The sample contains approximately 200,000 distinct CDR3 sequences, around nine tenths of them found a single time. The top ten clones comprise about 0.12% of the sample.

The sequence is built from TRBV5-4 and TRBJ2-5, with the D segment identity uncertain. The receptor was derived from a human donor with multiple sclerosis. Sequencing was performed on CD8+ T cells from PBMCs. The sequenced DNA: TGTGCCAGCAGCGAGGAGAGGGAGACCCAGTACTTC. Its coded protein is CASSEERETQYF.